This entry lists 32 T cell receptor beta chains sequenced from one sample in a study of cytomegalovirus exposure and HLA in healthy donors. 60 Vbeta and 13 Jbeta primers were used in PCR. The table came from immunoSEQ multiplex PCR; TCRdb's copy has only in-frame clones and leaves some out. The repertoire holds under 80,000 clones, with 75% to 85% as singletons. Sequencing was done on a sample of PBMCs. These receptors came from a man between 45 and 60 years old in good health and CMV-seropositive.

The J gene is TRBJ2-7, the V gene TRBV27, with TRBD2 matching over 10 bases. V trimming: 4 bases; J trimming: 3 bases; junction bases outside the gene matches: 6. This CDR3 is 15 amino acids long. CDR1 MNHEY and CDR2 SMNVEV come from the germline V gene (reference sequence). CDR3 in amino acids: CASSYLAGGNYEQYF. CDR3 DNA: TGTGCCAGCAGTTACTTAGCGGGAGGCAACTACGAGCAGTACTTC.

The chain is built from TRBV6-6 and TRBJ2-1, with D possibly matching TRBD1 (6 bases). The V and J ends lost 6 bases and 10 bases respectively, with 22 bases between them. The V gene's germline CDR1 is MNHNY and CDR2 SVGAGI (reference sequence). The CDR3 loop spans 15 amino acids. The CDR3 nucleotides read TGTGCCAGCAGGCTTACAACGACAGGCTCCGGGGAGCAGTTCTTC. Translation: CASRLTTTGSGEQFF.

This clone was seen only once. The chain combines TRBV27 with TRBJ2-1; the match to TRBD2 covers 8 bases. Per germline, CDR1 MNHEY and CDR2 SMNVEV (reference sequence). V dropped 6 bases and J dropped 3; count of bases not matched to a gene: 4. This CDR3 is built from 14 residues. The chain's CDR3 is CASRREGGYNEQFF. The CDR3 DNA sequence: TGTGCCAGCAGACGGGAGGGCGGCTACAATGAGCAGTTCTTC.

This clone was observed a handful of times. V and J are TRBV5-1 and TRBJ2-4; 7 bases agree with TRBD2. With 0 bases clipped from V and 5 bases from J, the junction kept 8 bases outside the gene matches. Germline CDR1 and CDR2: SGHRS and YFSETQ. The CDR3 length is 16 residues. The CDR3 bases are TGCGCCAGCAGCTTGGGTCGGGGGGTTTGGGAAAACATTCAGTACTTC. Its protein product is CASSLGRGVWENIQYF.

V and J are TRBV30 and TRBJ1-1; D is uncertain. CDR1 GTSNPN and CDR2 SVGIG come from the germline V gene (reference sequence). The V end lost 3 bases, the J end lost 11 bases, and 19 bases lay between the germline ends. This CDR3 is built from 13 residues. The CDR3 DNA follows: TGTGCCTGGAGCTCCCTACGCCAACCGAGGGCTTTCTTT. Protein product: CAWSSLRQPRAFF.

V is TRBV11-3 and J is TRBJ2-5; 8 nucleotides agree with TRBD2. Germline assignment: CDR1 SGHNT and CDR2 YENEEA. J was trimmed by 1 base and V by 3 bases; bases with no gene match: 4. This CDR3 has 15 residues. The CDR3 DNA is TGTGCCAGCAGCTTGGGTAGCGGGGTCCAAGAGACCCAGTACTTC. This sequence encodes CASSLGSGVQETQYF.

The rearrangement uses TRBV19 and TRBJ1-1; D is unclear. Germline lookup yields CDR1 LNHDA and CDR2 SQIVND (reference sequence). This CDR3 is built from 16 residues. V was clipped by 4 bases and J by 4 bases, with 19 bases between them. The CDR3 sequence: CASSTLDISSSTEAFF. CDR3 bases: TGTGCCAGTAGTACTTTAGACATATCATCGAGCACTGAAGCTTTCTTT.

The chain joins TRBV5-4 to TRBJ2-5; possibly TRBD2 for D (6 bases). The CDR3 has 16 amino acids. V dropped 1 base and J dropped 5 bases, with 18 bases sitting between them. Germline lookup yields CDR1 SGHNT and CDR2 YYREEE (reference sequence). This chain's CDR3 is CASSLRAGSGRETQYF. The CDR3 DNA follows: TGTGCCAGCAGCTTGAGGGCGGGGTCAGGGAGGGAGACCCAGTACTTC.

This chain uses TRBV7-9 with TRBJ2-1; 8 bases map to TRBD1. This CDR3 has 13 amino acids. Per the germline V gene, CDR1 is SEHNR and CDR2 is FQNEAQ (reference sequence). J lost 9 bases, V lost 1 base, and 2 bases had no gene match. CDR3 protein: CASSLDRGSEQFF. CDR3 sequence (DNA): TGTGCCAGCAGCTTAGACAGGGGGAGTGAGCAGTTCTTC.

The chain uses TRBV30 and TRBJ2-2, with TRBD2 matching over 12 bases. The junction had 7 bases not matched to a gene; V was cut back by 3 bases and J by 5 bases. The CDR3 extends over 16 amino acids. From germline, CDR1 is GTSNPN and CDR2 SVGIG (reference sequence). DNA of the CDR3: TGTGCCTGGAGGAGCTCTGGACTAGCGGGAACCGGGGAGCTGTTTTTT. The encoded protein is CAWRSSGLAGTGELFF.

This chain joins TRBV6-5 and TRBJ1-6, with D possibly matching TRBD1 (5 bases). Trimming removed 5 bases at V and 5 bases at J, with 10 bases between. The germline V gene encodes CDR1 MNHEY and CDR2 SVGAGI. The CDR3 consists of 14 residues. The CDR3 bases are TGTGCCAGCAGTACGACAGTTAATAATTCACCCCTCCACTTT. Encoded protein: CASSTTVNNSPLHF.

A few counts support this clone. This chain links TRBV7-9 with TRBJ2-1, with D possibly matching TRBD1 (6 bases). Looked up from germline, CDR1 is SEHNR and CDR2 is FQNEAQ (reference sequence). CDR3 length equals 15 residues. Trimming took 0 bases from V and 2 from J, leaving 8 bases between them. The chain's CDR3 is CASSLARGPYNEQFF. As DNA, the CDR3 is TGTGCCAGCAGCTTAGCCAGGGGCCCCTACAATGAGCAGTTCTTC. Full variable domain (remainder filled in from reference TRBV7-9 and TRBJ2-1): DTGVSQNPRHKITKRGQNVTFRCDPISEHNRLYWYRQTLGQGPEFLTYFQNEAQLEKSRLLSDRFSAERPKGSFSTLEIQRTEQGDSAMYLCASSLARGPYNEQFFGPGTRLTVL.

The chain links TRBV18 to TRBJ2-1; TRBD1 is a possible D gene (6 bases). Germline CDR1 is KGHSH and CDR2 is LQKENI. The CDR3 totals 13 residues. Trimming took 3 bases from V and 9 from J, leaving 12 bases between them. The CDR3 reads CASSPPGQGEQFF. The CDR3 DNA reads as TGTGCCAGCTCACCTCCGGGACAAGGTGAGCAGTTCTTC.

This chain connects TRBV19 to TRBJ2-2, with 10 bases matching TRBD1. The CDR3 is 16 residues long. Germline CDR1 reads LNHDA; CDR2 reads SQIVND (reference sequence). J lost 3 bases, V lost 7 bases, and 8 bases had no gene match. CDR3 protein: CASTPWDRGDTGELFF. The CDR3, as DNA: TGTGCCAGTACCCCCTGGGACAGGGGCGACACCGGGGAGCTGTTTTTT. Drawing the rest from reference TRBV19 and TRBJ2-2, the complete variable domain is DGGITQSPKYLFRKEGQNVTLSCEQNLNHDAMYWYRQDPGQGLRLIYYSQIVNDFQKGDIAEGYSVSREKKESFPLTVTSAQKNPTAFYLCASTPWDRGDTGELFFGEGSRLTVL.

In its sample, this clone was seen a few times. The chain combines TRBV7-3 with TRBJ1-1; TRBD1 is a possible D gene (5 bases). Germline CDR1 SGHTA, CDR2 FQGTGA. CDR3 length: 15 amino acids. Trimming removed 2 bases from V and 4 bases from J, with 14 bases in between. The CDR3 bases are TGTGCCAGCAGCTTAGGCCCAGGGCAGGGCACTGAAGCTTTCTTT. Its protein product is CASSLGPGQGTEAFF.

This rearrangement joins TRBV6-5 to TRBJ1-2, with unresolved D. Germline V gives CDR1 MNHEY, CDR2 SVGAGI. This CDR3 comprises 13 residues. Trimming pared 7 bases from V and 0 bases from J, leaving 9 bases between. CDR3 nucleotide sequence: TGTGCCAGCACTCACGGGGCTAACTATGGCTACACCTTC. This translates into CASTHGANYGYTF.

J is TRBJ2-7 and V is TRBV28; weak D call: TRBD1 (7 bases). V shed 7 bases and J shed 4 bases, with 17 bases lying between them. The CDR3 is 14 residues long. The germline V gene encodes CDR1 MDHEN and CDR2 SYDVKM. As DNA, the CDR3 is TGTGCCAGCATCGCGGGACAGCCACCTTACGAGCAGTACTTC. Translated, it gives CASIAGQPPYEQYF.

This clone occurred once. The chain has TRBV6-6 and TRBJ2-1; the match to TRBD1 covers 7 bases. V lost 7 bases and J lost 6; bases outside the gene matches: 9. CDR1 is MNHNY and CDR2 is SVGAGI in the germline V gene (reference sequence). The CDR3 loop spans 14 amino acids. The chain's CDR3 is CASNRQGLVNEQFF. The CDR3 DNA reads as TGTGCCAGCAACAGACAGGGTCTTGTCAATGAGCAGTTCTTC.

The chain is built from TRBV7-8 and TRBJ2-2, with D unresolved. The CDR3 runs 14 residues. V was shortened by 5 bases and J by 3 bases, with 10 bases between the two germline ends. Germline V gene lookup returns CDR1 SGHVS and CDR2 FQNEAQ. CDR3: CASSPPFYTGELFF. CDR3 coding DNA: TGTGCCAGCAGCCCCCCTTTCTACACCGGGGAGCTGTTTTTT.

This clone has a single count. The rearrangement links TRBV6-8 to TRBJ1-2, with 7 nucleotides matching TRBD1. V shed 7 bases, J shed 4 bases, and the junction held 12 bases outside the gene matches. The CDR3 loop spans 15 amino acids. CDR1 and CDR2 (germline): MNHGY, SAAAGT. The CDR3 DNA reads as TGTGCCAGCAATAGGCCGGGACAGCTCCCCTATGGCTACACCTTC. Translated: CASNRPGQLPYGYTF.

CDR3 in amino acids: CASSQGLAGYEQYF. The CDR3, as DNA: TGTGCCAGCAGCCAGGGACTAGCGGGCTACGAGCAGTACTTC. V is TRBV7-6 and J is TRBJ2-7, with 12 positions matching TRBD2. With V trimmed by 5 bases and J by 3 bases, 2 bases remained unmatched. Germline CDR1 is SGHVS and CDR2 is FNYEAQ. This CDR3 is built from 14 residues.

As regards this clone: One end of the junction varies from germline; a read error may be responsible. This chain joins TRBV6-5 and TRBJ1-6; D possibly corresponds to TRBD1 (5 bases). Germline V CDR1 and CDR2: MNHEY, SVGAGI. The CDR3 totals 15 residues. The CDR3 here is CASSYSGRVRSPLHF. The CDR3 bases are TGTGCCAGCAGCTACTCGGGCAGGGTACGCTCACCCCTCCACTTT.

The chain links TRBV5-1 to TRBJ2-7; 7 nucleotides agree with TRBD2. CDR3 length: 15 amino acids. Germline values: CDR1 SGHRS, CDR2 YFSETQ. Unmatched junction bases numbered 7, after V lost 2 bases and J lost 2 bases. CDR3 bases: TGCGCCAGCAGCTTAGGGAGGGCCAGCACCTACGAGCAGTACTTC. Its translation is CASSLGRASTYEQYF.

The chain has TRBV6-6 and TRBJ2-1, with unresolved D. The CDR3 extends over 13 amino acids. V shed 6 bases and J shed 4 bases, with 10 bases lying between them. Germline CDR1 reads MNHNY; CDR2 reads SVGAGI (reference sequence). This CDR3 is CASSLTAYNEQFF. As DNA, the CDR3 is TGTGCCAGCAGCTTAACAGCTTACAATGAGCAGTTCTTC.

The chain combines TRBV5-1 with TRBJ2-3; maybe TRBD1 (5 bases). V was cut by 3 bases and J by 2 bases, with 16 bases left in between. The CDR3 consists of 16 residues. The germline gives CDR1 SGHRS, CDR2 YFSETQ. CDR3 sequence reads: CASSYWGGTPTDTQYF. CDR3 DNA sequence: TGCGCCAGCAGCTACTGGGGCGGCACGCCCACAGATACGCAGTATTTT.

This clone has just a few counts. The chain has TRBV25-1 and TRBJ2-3, with 10 bases matching TRBD2. With 3 bases clipped from V and 0 bases from J, the junction kept 9 bases outside the gene matches. This CDR3 spans 18 amino acids. Germline V lookup: CDR1 MGHDK, CDR2 SYGVNS. CDR3 DNA: TGTGCCAGCAGTGAGGGTAGCGGGGGGTCCTTTAGCACAGATACGCAGTATTTT. Amino acids: CASSEGSGGSFSTDTQYF. Based on the CDR3 plus reference TRBV25-1 and TRBJ2-3, the full variable domain is EADIYQTPRYLVIGTGKKITLECSQTMGHDKMYWYQQDPGMELHLIHYSYGVNSTEKGDLSSESTVSRIRTEHFPLTLESARPSHTSQYLCASSEGSGGSFSTDTQYFGPGTRLTVL.

This clone is a singleton in its sample. V and J are TRBV4-1 and TRBJ1-1, with TRBD1 matching over 7 bases. This CDR3 is built from 14 residues. J gave up 4 bases and V 1 base, and 3 bases lay outside the gene matches. Germline V lookup: CDR1 MGHRA, CDR2 YSYEKL. CDR3 sequence reads: CASSQGQGVTEAFF. The CDR3 DNA reads TGCGCCAGCAGCCAAGGACAGGGAGTCACTGAAGCTTTCTTT.

The chain has TRBV6-1 and TRBJ2-7, with a weak D call TRBD1 (7 bases). Germline lookup yields CDR1 MNHNS and CDR2 SASEGT. This CDR3 has 12 residues. Trimming left V 8 bases short and J 7 bases short, with 15 bases between. CDR3 sequence reads: CASGRRGEEQYF. For the CDR3, the DNA is TGTGCCAGCGGGCGCAGGGGGGAAGAGCAGTACTTC.

The sample holds a few counts of this clone. The V gene is TRBV18, the J gene TRBJ2-1, with 12 bases aligning to TRBD2. V was pared by 4 bases and J by 5 bases, with 3 bases of the junction left unmatched. CDR3 length: 15 residues. The germline CDR1 and CDR2 sequences are KGHSH and LQKENI. CDR3 in DNA: TGTGCCAGCTCACGAGGACTAGCGGGGAACAATGAGCAGTTCTTC. It encodes CASSRGLAGNNEQFF.

The V gene is TRBV18, the J gene TRBJ2-5; the match to TRBD2 covers 11 bases. The ends lost 2 bases at V and 4 bases at J; junction bases unmatched: 3. The CDR3 has 15 amino acids. Germline V gene sequence: CDR1 KGHSH, CDR2 LQKENI. The CDR3 DNA sequence: TGTGCCAGCTCACCATCCCTAGCGGGGGGAGAGACCCAGTACTTC. Its translation is CASSPSLAGGETQYF.

CDR3 sequence reads: CASSPLNTGGNQPQHF. The CDR3 DNA reads TGTGCCAGCAGCCCCCTCAATACGGGGGGGAATCAGCCCCAGCATTTT. This chain connects TRBV7-8 to TRBJ1-5, with D perhaps matching TRBD1 (5 bases). CDR3 length: 16 residues. V gave up 5 bases and J gave up 4 bases, with 18 bases separating them. Germline CDR1 reads SGHVS; CDR2 reads FQNEAQ.

The chain joins TRBV10-1 to TRBJ1-1; D is perhaps TRBD1 (6 bases). In germline, CDR1 is WNHNN, CDR2 SYGVQD (reference sequence). CDR3 length equals 15 residues. V lost 1 base to trimming and J lost 4 bases, with 13 bases between them. The CDR3 DNA reads TGCGCCAGCAGTGAGTTTCAGGGGCCAGGCACTGAAGCTTTCTTT. Translating gives CASSEFQGPGTEAFF.